This T cell receptor beta chain originates from a study of shared clonotypes between healthy human individuals. Findings and caveats of the study: Only blood was sampled; tissue repertoires likely differ.

This clone has only a few counts. No antigen is known for it. With unsorted samples, genomic DNA was obtained from tens of millions of PBMCs. In replicate PCRs of unsorted PBMC, about 300 ng DNA, around 30,000 T cell genomes, was used. Unsorted PBMCs provided DNA that was sequenced on ten immunoSEQ deep assay plates. The method was immunoSEQ multiplex PCR; TCRdb's version includes in-frame clones alone and lacks a portion of them. The sample lists about 560,000 clones, roughly four fifths occurring once. This CDR3 has 16 amino acids. The trim removed 1 base at V and 1 base at J, leaving 8 bases unmatched.

The sequencing input was PBMCs. This receptor was identified in a woman in her thirties or forties in good health. Some clones in this sample may be carry-over from other donors' samples. V gene TRBV5-3 combines with J gene TRBJ2-7, with 7 bases matching TRBD1. TRBV5-3 is placed among ORFs of uncertain function. This CDR3 reads CARSLILTGYSYEQYF. The CDR3 DNA follows: TGTGCCAGAAGCTTGATTCTGACAGGGTATTCCTACGAGCAGTACTTC.